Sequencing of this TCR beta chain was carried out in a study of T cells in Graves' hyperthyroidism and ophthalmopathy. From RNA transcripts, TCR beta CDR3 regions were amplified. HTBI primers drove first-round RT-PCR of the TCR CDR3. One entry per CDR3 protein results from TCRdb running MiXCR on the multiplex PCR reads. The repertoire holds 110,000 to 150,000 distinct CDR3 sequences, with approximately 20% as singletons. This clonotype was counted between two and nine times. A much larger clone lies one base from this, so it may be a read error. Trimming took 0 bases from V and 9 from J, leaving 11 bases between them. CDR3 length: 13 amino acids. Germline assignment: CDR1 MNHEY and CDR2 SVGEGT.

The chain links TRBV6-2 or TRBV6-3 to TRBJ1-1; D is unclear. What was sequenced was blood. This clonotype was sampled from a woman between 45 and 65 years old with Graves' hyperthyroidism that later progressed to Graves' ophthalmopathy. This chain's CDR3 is CASSYSGRTKAFF. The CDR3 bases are TGTGCCAGCAGTTACTCAGGGCGAACTAAAGCTTTCTTT.